This T cell receptor beta chain was retrieved from a study of blood T cell repertoires in COVID-19. Study-wide background: Samples came from the United States, Italy and Spain, spanning acute and convalescent COVID-19. The cDNA or gDNA used as material had been derived from T cells, B-cell-depleted T cells, or PBMCs.

Original data processing: Researchers report that nucleated cell counts were estimated from reference gene primer amplification. Profiling relied on immunoSEQ multiplex PCR, and the TCRdb table lists in-frame clones only, not all of them. For V, J and clone size, that table is used; D and trimming come from the DNA. The profile shows nearly 110,000 clones, around 83% of them singletons. This clone was seen a few times. V lost 7 bases, J lost 4 bases, and 7 bases lay in between. The CDR3 runs 11 residues. The germline V gene has CDR1 MNHEY and CDR2 SVGAGI. The source is a man between 65 and 80 years old with acute or convalescent COVID-19. J is TRBJ1-1 and V is TRBV6-5; D is possibly TRBD1 (6 bases). The sample consisted of peripheral blood. CDR3 loop: CASNRVTEAFF. CDR3 sequence (DNA): TGTGCCAGCAACAGGGTCACTGAAGCTTTCTTT.